This T cell receptor (beta chain) stems from a study of vaccination effects on CD4 cells after COVID-19. A remark on this clone: The target antigen is unknown.

Measured with immunoSEQ multiplex PCR; TCRdb has only the in-frame clones, and not every one. Here the sample spans 40,000 to 50,000 clones, roughly 76% being singletons. Germline V CDR1 and CDR2: MRHNA, SNTAGT. Trimming removed 0 bases at V and 5 bases at J, with 10 bases between. This CDR3 is built from 15 residues. Antigen-specific CD4+ T cell clonotypes were called by their expansion after viral peptide-pool culture in ViraFEST. The culture ran for 10 days, and then CD4+ T cells were isolated. Vaccinated recipients, who were negative for nucleocapsid antibodies, had no history of SARS-CoV-2 infection.

The chain joins TRBV6-4 to TRBJ1-4, with D hard to call. The sequencing used CD4+ T cells from PBMCs cultured with HCoV-OC43 spike peptides, collected before COVID-19 vaccination. Subset of the sample: HCoV-OC43 spike overlapping peptide pool stimulation. The receptor was derived from a human donor who received a COVID-19 vaccine. The CDR3 is CASSDSLVTNEKLFF. CDR3 nucleotides: TGTGCCAGCAGTGACTCCCTGGTCACAAATGAAAAACTGTTTTTT.